The sequence of this TCR beta chain was determined in a study of a mutant IDH1 vaccine in newly diagnosed glioma. Germline V gene sequence: CDR1 SGHRS, CDR2 YFSETQ. This CDR3 spans 16 amino acids. With V trimmed by 4 bases and J by 4 bases, 11 bases remained unmatched. Time point meaning: baseline, week 1 (first vaccination visit). Regarding treatment: pre-vaccination baseline after standard-of-care therapy. TCRdb's copy holds only in-frame clones and misses some; the assay was immunoSEQ multiplex PCR. Of 20,000 to 25,000 clones detected, approximately 85% appear once; the ten largest clones hold about 5%.

The sequence was obtained from a man in his forties with glioma. The source was PBMCs, collected from a glioma patient treated with radiotherapy, temozolomide or both. The rearrangement joins TRBV5-1 to TRBJ1-2; 9 bases line up with TRBD1. The CDR3 DNA is TGCGCCAGCAGCCAAGAGGGGGGACAGGGTATCTATGGCTACACCTTC. Its translation is CASSQEGGQGIYGYTF.